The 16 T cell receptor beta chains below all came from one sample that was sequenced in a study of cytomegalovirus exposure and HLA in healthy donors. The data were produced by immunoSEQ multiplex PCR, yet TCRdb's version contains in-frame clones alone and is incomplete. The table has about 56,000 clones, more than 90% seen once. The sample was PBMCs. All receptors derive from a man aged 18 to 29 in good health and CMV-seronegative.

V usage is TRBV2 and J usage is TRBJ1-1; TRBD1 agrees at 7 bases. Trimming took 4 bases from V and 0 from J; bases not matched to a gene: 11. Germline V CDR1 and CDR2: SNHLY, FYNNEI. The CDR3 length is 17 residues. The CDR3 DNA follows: TGTGCCAGCAGTGTCGGACAGGCCCCGGACATGAACACTGAAGCTTTCTTT. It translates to CASSVGQAPDMNTEAFF.

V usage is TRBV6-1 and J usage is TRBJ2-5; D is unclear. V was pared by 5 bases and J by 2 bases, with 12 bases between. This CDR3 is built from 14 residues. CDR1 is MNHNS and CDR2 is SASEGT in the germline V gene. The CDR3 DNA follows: TGTGCCAGCAGTCCTTCGAGTCTACAAGAGACCCAGTACTTC. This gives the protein CASSPSSLQETQYF.

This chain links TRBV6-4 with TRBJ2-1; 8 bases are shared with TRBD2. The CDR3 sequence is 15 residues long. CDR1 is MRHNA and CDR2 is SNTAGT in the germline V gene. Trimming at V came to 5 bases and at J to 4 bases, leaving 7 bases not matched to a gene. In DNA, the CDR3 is TGTGCCAGCAGTACAGCGGGAGAGGGTTACAATGAGCAGTTCTTC. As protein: CASSTAGEGYNEQFF.

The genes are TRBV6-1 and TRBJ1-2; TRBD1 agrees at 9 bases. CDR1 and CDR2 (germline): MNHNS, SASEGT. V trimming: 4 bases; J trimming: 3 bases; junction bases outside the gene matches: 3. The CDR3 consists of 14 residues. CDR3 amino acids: CASSGRTGDYGYTF. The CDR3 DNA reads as TGTGCCAGCAGTGGCCGGACAGGGGACTATGGCTACACCTTC.

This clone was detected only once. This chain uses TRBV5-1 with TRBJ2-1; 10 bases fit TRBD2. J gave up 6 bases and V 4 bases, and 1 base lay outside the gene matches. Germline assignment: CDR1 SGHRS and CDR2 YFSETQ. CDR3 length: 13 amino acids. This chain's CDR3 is CASSLAGVNEQFF. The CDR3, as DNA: TGCGCCAGCAGCCTAGCGGGAGTCAATGAGCAGTTCTTC. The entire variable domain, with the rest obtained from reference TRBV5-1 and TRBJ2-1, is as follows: KAGVTQTPRYLIKTRGQQVTLSCSPISGHRSVSWYQQTPGQGLQFLFEYFSETQRNKGNFPGRFSGRQFSNSRSEMNVSTLELGDSALYLCASSLAGVNEQFFGPGTRLTVL.

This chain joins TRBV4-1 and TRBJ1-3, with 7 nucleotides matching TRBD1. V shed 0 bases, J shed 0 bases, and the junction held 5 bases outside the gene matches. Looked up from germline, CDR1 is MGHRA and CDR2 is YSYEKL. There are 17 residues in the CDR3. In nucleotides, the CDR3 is TGCGCCAGCAGCCAAGAACCAGGGACAGTCTCTGGAAACACCATATATTTT. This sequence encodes CASSQEPGTVSGNTIYF.

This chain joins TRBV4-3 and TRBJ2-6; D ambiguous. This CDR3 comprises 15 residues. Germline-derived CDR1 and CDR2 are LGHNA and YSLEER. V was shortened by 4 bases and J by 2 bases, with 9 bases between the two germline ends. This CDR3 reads CASSPPGTGANVLTF. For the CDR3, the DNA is TGCGCCAGCAGCCCACCGGGTACTGGGGCCAACGTCCTGACTTTC.

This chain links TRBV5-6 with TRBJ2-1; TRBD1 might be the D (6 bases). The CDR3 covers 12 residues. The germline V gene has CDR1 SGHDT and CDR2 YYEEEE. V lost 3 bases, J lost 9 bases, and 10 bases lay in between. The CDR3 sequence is CASSSGVIEQFF. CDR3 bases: TGTGCCAGCAGCTCAGGGGTTATTGAGCAGTTCTTC.

The CDR3 sequence is CASSEKAGGAYEQYF. In nucleotides, the CDR3 is TGCGCCAGCAGTGAGAAAGCGGGAGGGGCCTACGAGCAGTACTTC. This chain links TRBV10-1 with TRBJ2-7, with 10 bases aligning to TRBD2. This CDR3 comprises 15 residues. With V trimmed by 2 bases and J by 2 bases, 3 bases remained unmatched. CDR1 and CDR2 (germline): WNHNN, SYGVQD (reference sequence).

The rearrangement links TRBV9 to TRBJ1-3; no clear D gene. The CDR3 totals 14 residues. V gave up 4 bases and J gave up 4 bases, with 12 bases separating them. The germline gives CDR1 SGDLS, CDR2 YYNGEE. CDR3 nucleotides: TGTGCCAGCAGCACCGACCAACAGGGAAACACCATATATTTT. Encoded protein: CASSTDQQGNTIYF.

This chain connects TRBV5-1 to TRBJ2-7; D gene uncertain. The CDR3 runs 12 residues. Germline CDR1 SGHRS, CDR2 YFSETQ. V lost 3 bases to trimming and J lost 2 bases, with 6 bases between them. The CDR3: CASSSRAYEQYF. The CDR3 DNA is TGCGCCAGCAGCTCTCGGGCCTACGAGCAGTACTTC.

The CDR3 DNA reads TGTGCCAGTAGTCCGCAGGACAGGGTCCGGATGAACACTGAAGCTTTCTTT. Its protein is CASSPQDRVRMNTEAFF. The chain carries TRBV19 and TRBJ1-1; 8 bases align to TRBD1. There are 17 residues in the CDR3. The germline gives CDR1 LNHDA, CDR2 SQIVND (reference sequence). V gave up 5 bases and J gave up 0 bases; unmatched junction bases: 11.

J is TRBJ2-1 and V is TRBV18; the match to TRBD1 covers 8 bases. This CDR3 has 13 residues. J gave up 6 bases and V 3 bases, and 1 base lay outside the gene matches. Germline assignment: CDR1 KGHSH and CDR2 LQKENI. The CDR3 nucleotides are TGTGCCAGCTCACCCGGACAGGGCAATGAGCAGTTCTTC. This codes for CASSPGQGNEQFF.

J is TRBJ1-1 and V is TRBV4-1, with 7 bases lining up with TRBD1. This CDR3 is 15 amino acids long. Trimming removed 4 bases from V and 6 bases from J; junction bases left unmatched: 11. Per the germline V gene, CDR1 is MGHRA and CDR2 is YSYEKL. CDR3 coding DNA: TGCGCCAGCAGCCTCGACAGGGCGAGTTTTTCTGAAGCTTTCTTT. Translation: CASSLDRASFSEAFF.

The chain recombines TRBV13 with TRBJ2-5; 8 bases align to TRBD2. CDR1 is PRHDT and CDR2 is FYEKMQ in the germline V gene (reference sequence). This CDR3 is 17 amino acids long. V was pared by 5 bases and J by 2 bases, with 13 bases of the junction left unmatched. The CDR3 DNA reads TGTGCCAGCAGCCATTTGAAAGCGGGAGTCGGGCAAGAGACCCAGTACTTC. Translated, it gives CASSHLKAGVGQETQYF.

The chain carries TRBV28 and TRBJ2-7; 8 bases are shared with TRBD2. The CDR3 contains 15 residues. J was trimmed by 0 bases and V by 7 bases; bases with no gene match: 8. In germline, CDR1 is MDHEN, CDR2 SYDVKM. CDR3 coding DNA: TGTGCCAGCACCGTAAGCGGGAGACACTCCTACGAGCAGTACTTC. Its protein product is CASTVSGRHSYEQYF.